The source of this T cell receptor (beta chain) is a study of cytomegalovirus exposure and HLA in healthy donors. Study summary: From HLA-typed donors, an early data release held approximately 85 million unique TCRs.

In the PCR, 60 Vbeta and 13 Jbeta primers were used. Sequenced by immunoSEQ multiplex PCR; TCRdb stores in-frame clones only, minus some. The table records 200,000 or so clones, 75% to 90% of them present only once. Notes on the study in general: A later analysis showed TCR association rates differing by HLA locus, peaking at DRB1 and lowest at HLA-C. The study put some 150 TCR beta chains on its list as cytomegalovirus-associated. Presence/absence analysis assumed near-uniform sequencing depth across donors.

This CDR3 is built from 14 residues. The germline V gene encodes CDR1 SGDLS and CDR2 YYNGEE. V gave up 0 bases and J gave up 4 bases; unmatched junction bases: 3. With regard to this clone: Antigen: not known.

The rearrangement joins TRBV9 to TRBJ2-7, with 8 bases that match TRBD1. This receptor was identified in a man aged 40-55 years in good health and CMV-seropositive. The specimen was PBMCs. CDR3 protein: CASSVGTGQYEQYF. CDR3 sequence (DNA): TGTGCCAGCAGCGTAGGGACAGGGCAATACGAGCAGTACTTC.